The rows below give T cell receptor beta chains drawn from one sample of a study of blood T cell repertoires in COVID-19. Generated by immunoSEQ multiplex PCR, the TCRdb table keeps only in-frame clones and is missing some. The table lists fewer than 180,000 clones, approximately 86% of them singletons. The sample was peripheral blood. Receptor source: a woman aged 55 to 70 with active or convalescent COVID-19. CDR3s include the opening cysteine and the closing phenylalanine or tryptophan. Fields, in order: V gene, clone size, D gene, J gene, CDR3 protein, CDR3 DNA. The D gene is left open where the match is weak. Expanded clones are given a class, and other clones once, few, many or no size at all.

>TRBV6-5|once|-|TRBJ2-3
CASRGSGLPPDTQYF
TGTGCCAGCAGGGGCTCAGGGCTCCCCCCGGATACGCAGTATTTT
>TRBV19|-|-|TRBJ1-1
CASSEQNTEAFF
TGTGCCAGTAGTGAACAGAACACTGAAGCTTTCTTT
>TRBV3-1/TRBV3-2|-|TRBD1|TRBJ2-5
CASSQAGGETQYF
TGTGCCAGCAGCCAAGCAGGGGGCGAGACCCAGTACTTC
>TRBV10-2|-|-|TRBJ1-5
CASSEGGILNQPQHF
TGCGCCAGCAGTGAGGGAGGGATACTCAATCAGCCCCAGCATTTT
>TRBV5-1|-|-|TRBJ1-1
CASSLGPRGQNTEAFF
TGCGCCAGCAGCTTGGGACCCAGGGGACAAAACACTGAAGCTTTCTTT
>TRBV4-3|-|-|TRBJ2-3
CASSLQGSITDTQYF
TGCGCCAGCAGCCTTCAGGGTAGTATAACAGATACGCAGTATTTT
>TRBV7-2|-|TRBD1|TRBJ2-1
CASTTGTGGNEQFF
TGTGCCAGCACGACCGGGACAGGGGGCAATGAGCAGTTCTTC
>TRBV11-2|-|TRBD1|TRBJ1-6
CASSLVGQNSPLHF
TGTGCCAGCAGCTTGGTGGGACAGAATTCACCCCTCCACTTT
>TRBV3-1/TRBV3-2|-|-|TRBJ1-2
CASSQDSWALNYGYTF
TGTGCCAGCAGCCAAGATTCTTGGGCGCTTAACTATGGCTACACCTTC
>TRBV4-3|once|-|TRBJ1-1
CASSQDRFGGTEAFF
TGCGCCAGCAGCCAAGATAGGTTCGGGGGCACTGAAGCTTTCTTT
>TRBV5-1|-|-|TRBJ1-1
CASSLAQGSPEAFF
TGCGCCAGCAGCTTGGCCCAGGGAAGCCCTGAAGCTTTCTTT
>TRBV27|-|-|TRBJ1-1
CASSHTGRTEAFF
TGTGCCAGCAGCCATACAGGGAGAACTGAAGCTTTCTTT
>TRBV5-4|-|-|TRBJ1-6
CASSLAREGSPLHF
TGTGCCAGCAGCTTGGCCAGGGAGGGCTCACCCCTCCACTTT
>TRBV10-3|few|-|TRBJ1-2
CAISEAGYYGYTF
TGTGCCATCAGTGAGGCAGGGTACTATGGCTACACCTTC
>TRBV4-3|once|-|TRBJ2-7
CASSLTTESYEQYF
TGCGCCAGCAGCCTCACCACAGAATCCTACGAGCAGTACTTC
>TRBV11-2|medium-sized|-|TRBJ2-3
CASSPDLTGSTQYF
TGTGCCAGCAGCCCAGATCTCACAGGGAGTACGCAGTATTTT
>TRBV7-8|-|TRBD2|TRBJ2-2
CASSLIVGLGSGGSNTGELFF
TGTGCCAGCAGCTTAATCGTGGGACTAGGTAGCGGGGGCTCGAACACCGGGGAGCTGTTTTTT
>TRBV15|once|-|TRBJ1-3
CATSRDTGSGNTIYF
TGTGCCACCAGCAGAGATACAGGGTCTGGAAACACCATATATTTT
>TRBV3-1/TRBV3-2|-|TRBD1|TRBJ1-1
CASSQGPEGTGDTEAFF
TGTGCCAGCAGCCAAGGTCCGGAAGGGACAGGGGACACTGAAGCTTTCTTT
>TRBV4-2|once|-|TRBJ2-1
CASSQEGSAGGQFF
TGTGCCAGCAGCCAAGAAGGAAGCGCGGGCGGTCAGTTCTTC
>TRBV27|-|-|TRBJ2-3
CASSRDSPDTQYF
TGTGCCAGCAGTCGGGACTCGCCTGATACGCAGTATTTT
>TRBV30|few|-|TRBJ1-6
CAWSVRGSLHF
TGTGCCTGGAGTGTCCGGGGGTCCCTCCACTTT
>TRBV2|-|TRBD1|TRBJ1-4
CASSPDRAANEKLFF
TGTGCCAGCAGTCCTGACAGGGCAGCTAATGAAAAACTGTTTTTT
>TRBV6-6|-|-|TRBJ2-2
CASSYGQITGELFF
TGTGCCAGCAGTTACGGGCAGATCACCGGGGAGCTGTTTTTT
>TRBV7-3|once|TRBD2|TRBJ2-3
CASSLNQRGNTDTQYF
TGTGCCAGCAGCTTAAACCAGCGGGGGAACACAGATACGCAGTATTTT
>TRBV7-9|once|-|TRBJ1-5
CASSSRDFNQPQHF
TGTGCCAGCAGCAGCAGGGACTTTAATCAGCCCCAGCATTTT
>TRBV7-8|-|TRBD2|TRBJ2-1
CASSLEPGLARDEQFF
TGTGCCAGCAGCTTAGAGCCGGGACTAGCTAGGGATGAGCAGTTCTTC
>TRBV4-3|-|-|TRBJ2-5
CASARVHGETQYF
TGCGCCAGCGCCAGGGTCCACGGGGAGACCCAGTACTTC
>TRBV7-9|-|TRBD2|TRBJ2-7
CASSSRSGSYEQYF
TGTGCCAGCAGCTCCCGTAGCGGGAGCTACGAGCAGTACTTC
>TRBV19|-|TRBD1|TRBJ1-5
CASNTRQGGNRPQHF
TGTGCCAGTAATACCCGACAGGGGGGGAACAGGCCCCAGCATTTT
>TRBV14|-|TRBD2|TRBJ2-3
CASSLLTGTSVADTQYF
TGTGCCAGCAGCCTACTGACCGGGACTAGCGTCGCAGATACGCAGTATTTT
>TRBV9|few|-|TRBJ1-2
CASSVQVARSGYTF
TGTGCCAGCAGCGTACAGGTGGCCCGCAGTGGCTACACCTTC
>TRBV27|-|-|TRBJ2-7
CASSYRGTSRYEQYF
TGTGCCAGCAGTTATCGGGGGACGAGTCGCTACGAGCAGTACTTC
>TRBV10-3|-|-|TRBJ1-5
CAISEGGRNQPQHF
TGTGCCATCAGTGAAGGGGGACGCAATCAGCCCCAGCATTTT
>TRBV9|-|-|TRBJ2-7
CASSVHGGETYEQYF
TGTGCCAGCAGCGTGCACGGGGGTGAAACCTACGAGCAGTACTTC
>TRBV2|-|TRBD1|TRBJ1-2
CASSEDSRDSLGYTF
TGTGCCAGCAGTGAAGATTCGCGGGACAGTTTGGGCTACACCTTC
>TRBV30|-|-|TRBJ1-3
CAWLSRLGNTIYF
TGTGCCTGGCTCTCGCGCCTGGGAAACACCATATATTTT
>TRBV19|-|-|TRBJ2-3
CASSPSAGARTDTQYF
TGTGCCAGTTCCCCATCGGCAGGGGCACGCACAGATACGCAGTATTTT
>TRBV28|-|-|TRBJ1-6
CASSFPGNGFNSPLHF
TGTGCCAGCAGTTTCCCAGGGAACGGTTTTAATTCACCCCTCCACTTT
>TRBV5-6|-|-|TRBJ2-5
CASSLETLGDQYF
TGTGCCAGCAGCTTGGAAACCCTAGGGGACCAGTACTTC
>TRBV29-1|-|TRBD1|TRBJ1-2
CSVEELDRAYYGYTF
TGCAGCGTTGAAGAGCTGGACAGGGCCTACTATGGCTACACCTTC
>TRBV6-5|-|-|TRBJ2-7
CASSYSYRSAYEQYF
TGTGCCAGCAGTTACTCTTACAGGTCCGCCTACGAGCAGTACTTC
>TRBV11-3|-|TRBD1|TRBJ1-1
CASSIGQGNTEAFF
TGTGCCAGCAGCATCGGACAGGGGAACACTGAAGCTTTCTTT